A single sample gave rise to the 8 T cell receptor beta chains below, sequenced in a study of T-cell memory formation after mild COVID-19. TCRdb recomputed calls from the 5' RACE reads with MiXCR, one row per CDR3 protein. Here the sample spans just over 60,000 distinct CDR3 sequences, approximately 9% being singletons. Sequencing used PBMCs or a T cell subset sorted from them (not recorded which). The receptors originated from a man aged 18-30 years who had mild COVID-19 (a few samples of this study predate the infection). Cell type and time point are not known.

This chain connects TRBV3-1 to TRBJ2-3, with 9 bases that match TRBD2. Looked up from germline, CDR1 is LGHDT and CDR2 is YNNKEL (reference sequence). CDR3 length: 16 amino acids. Germline trimming cut 0 bases from V and 5 bases from J; bases unmatched to any gene: 6. CDR3 residues: CASSQEAAGGRDTQYF. The CDR3 nucleotides read TGTGCCAGCAGCCAAGAGGCAGCGGGGGGACGAGATACGCAGTATTTT.

This clonotype was picked up a small number of times. V and J are TRBV5-4 and TRBJ2-5; D could derive from TRBD1 or TRBD2 (5 bases each). Trimming pared 4 bases from V and 4 bases from J, leaving 20 bases between. The CDR3 spans 16 residues. From germline, CDR1 is SGHNT and CDR2 YYREEE (reference sequence). The CDR3: CASSRGQREGPETQYF. The CDR3 DNA sequence: TGTGCCAGCAGCCGAGGACAAAGAGAGGGGCCAGAGACCCAGTACTTC.

This clonotype has a count of ten or more. This chain joins TRBV12-3 or TRBV12-4 and TRBJ2-7; no firm D call. This CDR3 is 12 amino acids long. With 7 bases removed from V and 4 bases from J, the gap between germline ends came to 11 bases. CDR3 nucleotide sequence: TGTGCCAGCACCCTGAACGGATACGAGCAGTACTTC. Translation gives CASTLNGYEQYF.

The chain carries TRBV7-2 and TRBJ1-5; the D is unclear. V shed 2 bases and J shed 3 bases, with 8 bases lying between them. The length of the CDR3 is 14 residues. Germline-derived CDR1 and CDR2 are SGHTA and FQGNSA. As DNA, the CDR3 is TGTGCCAGCAGCTTAACTCCGTCCAATCAGCCCCAGCATTTT. This sequence encodes CASSLTPSNQPQHF.

The J gene is TRBJ1-4, the V gene TRBV2; D is perhaps TRBD1 (6 bases). The germline V and J ends were trimmed by 7 bases and 8 bases, with 11 bases remaining between them. Germline V gene data show CDR1 as SNHLY and CDR2 as FYNNEI. The length of the CDR3 is 12 residues. CDR3 DNA: TGTGCCAGCATGGGGGCCCGGGAAAAACTGTTTTTT. Translated: CASMGAREKLFF.

The chain links TRBV20-1 to TRBJ1-1; D is undetermined. The CDR3 runs to 10 residues. V lost 1 base and J lost 10, with 7 bases in between. Per the germline V gene, CDR1 is DFQATT and CDR2 is SNEGSKA (reference sequence). The CDR3 DNA is TGCAGTGCTAGAGTAGTTACAGCTTTCTTT. Protein sequence: CSARVVTAFF.

J is TRBJ1-5 and V is TRBV6-2 or TRBV6-3; tentative D call: TRBD1 (5 bases). The CDR3 is 17 residues long. Trimming took off 8 bases at V and 3 bases at J, with 23 bases between the two ends. Germline V lookup: CDR1 MNHEY, CDR2 SVGEGT. The CDR3 sequence is CASGTIQATRYNQPQHF. The CDR3 DNA reads TGTGCCAGCGGGACGATACAGGCAACCCGATACAATCAGCCCCAGCATTTT.

This clonotype was picked up a small number of times. The V gene is TRBV29-1, the J gene TRBJ1-1; D call uncertain. This CDR3 has 12 residues. Per germline, CDR1 SQVTM and CDR2 ANQGSEA. V was trimmed by 3 bases and J by 4 bases, leaving 9 bases between them. The CDR3 DNA sequence: TGCAGCGTTGATGGGAGTAGCACTGAAGCTTTCTTT. Encoded protein: CSVDGSSTEAFF.